This entry features one TCR beta chain sequence. The record originates from a study of T cells after yellow fever vaccination. Universal primer sites and UMIs were introduced during 5'RACE template-switching synthesis of TCR cDNA. TCRdb itself ran the 5' RACE reads through MiXCR, one entry per CDR3 protein. The sample contains 340,000 or so distinct CDR3 sequences, roughly an eighth of which appear only once. Sequencing was performed on CD4+ T cells sorted from PBMCs, taken 15 days after the yellow fever booster vaccination. This clonotype was obtained from a man aged 18-30 years who received the YFV17D yellow fever vaccine.

CDR3 in amino acids: CASSYSLNQPQHF. CDR3 DNA sequence: TGTGCCAGCAGTTACTCGTTGAATCAGCCCCAGCATTTT. The chain uses TRBV12-3 or TRBV12-4 and TRBJ1-5; no definite D call. V dropped 4 bases and J dropped 4 bases, with 8 bases sitting between them. CDR3 length equals 13 residues.